The 21 T cell receptor beta chains in this list originate from one sample, sequenced in a study of kidney transplant recipient with SARS-CoV-2 infection. TCRdb used MiXCR to reprocess the reads, holding one entry per CDR3 protein. Among 200,000 to 250,000 distinct CDR3 sequences listed, about 30% were seen once. This material consisted of a blood sample, taken at baseline and on roughly day 120 from a kidney transplant recipient. The receptors stem from a young adult male patient who had COVID-19 and was a kidney transplant recipient. Certain T cells may be donor cells from the graft.

Ten or more counts support this clonotype. The chain is built from TRBV20-1 and TRBJ1-1, with 7 bases fitting TRBD1. The V segment lost 3 bases and the J segment 5 bases; nucleotides outside the gene matches: 15. This CDR3 is built from 16 residues. The germline CDR1 and CDR2 sequences are DFQATT and SNEGSKA (reference sequence). CDR3 DNA: TGCAGTGCTAGTCGGGACAGAAAGTTCCCTGGGACTGAAGCTTTCTTT. This encodes CSASRDRKFPGTEAFF.

This clonotype came up many times. The chain joins TRBV7-7 to TRBJ1-2; D unresolved. From germline, CDR1 is SSHAT and CDR2 FNYEAQ (reference sequence). V was pared by 5 bases and J by 4 bases, with 23 bases between. The CDR3 is made up of 17 amino acids. CDR3 sequence reads: CASSPRSKCRKTYGYTF. CDR3 sequence (DNA): TGTGCCAGCAGCCCCCGAAGTAAGTGCCGAAAGACCTATGGCTACACCTTC. Combining the CDR3 with reference TRBV7-7 and TRBJ1-2 gives the whole variable domain GAGVSQSPRYKVTKRGQDVTLRCDPISSHATLYWYQQALGQGPEFLTYFNYEAQPDKSGLPSDRFSAERPEGSISTLTIQRTEQRDSAMYRCASSPRSKCRKTYGYTFGSGTRLTVV.

This clonotype was observed many times. The rearrangement links TRBV5-5 to TRBJ1-2, with D hard to call. The CDR3 has 16 amino acids. Per germline, CDR1 SGHKS and CDR2 YYEKEE (reference sequence). The ends were cut back, 7 bases at V and 4 bases at J, with 23 bases in the middle. The CDR3, as DNA: TGTGCCAGCTGGCGTCATGTCTCGCGAAAGACCTATGGCTACACCTTC. This gives the protein CASWRHVSRKTYGYTF.

This clonotype has more than one count but fewer than ten. V usage is TRBV5-4 and J usage is TRBJ1-2; D gene ambiguous. Trimming left V 7 bases short and J 4 bases short, with 23 bases between. CDR3 length: 16 residues. CDR1 and CDR2 from the germline V gene are SGHNT and YYREEE (reference sequence). CDR3 DNA: TGTGCCAGCCGTTTCGTCGTACCAGGAAAGACCTATGGCTACACCTTC. Translating gives CASRFVVPGKTYGYTF.

A note on this clonotype: Given a much more abundant clone one base away, this may be a read error. The chain is built from TRBV20-1 and TRBJ1-2, with D perhaps TRBD1 (6 bases). CDR1 and CDR2 (germline): DFQATT, SNEGSKA (reference sequence). Trimming took off 3 bases at V and 0 bases at J, with 14 bases between the two ends. The CDR3 totals 15 residues. CDR3 nucleotide sequence: TGCAGTGCTAGCGGAGGGGGAGCTCCTAACTATGGCTACACCTTC. This sequence encodes CSASGGGAPNYGYTF.

This clonotype was seen many times. This rearrangement joins TRBV5-1 to TRBJ1-2, with D hard to call. Per germline, CDR1 SGHRS and CDR2 YFSETQ. This CDR3 contains 16 residues. The V gene lost 7 bases and the J gene lost 4 bases, with 23 bases spanning the gap. In DNA, the CDR3 is TGCGCCAGCTGTTGGGCATCGGTTCGAAAGACCTATGGCTACACCTTC. This gives the protein CASCWASVRKTYGYTF.

As concerns this clonotype: This may arise from a read error, as a much more abundant clone is one base away. V gene TRBV7-9 combines with J gene TRBJ2-3, with D hard to call. CDR1 and CDR2 (germline): SEHNR, FQNEAQ (reference sequence). The V end was cut by 3 bases, the J end by 8 bases, with 15 bases between. This CDR3 region has 14 residues. CDR3 residues: CASSFALSPGTQYF. As DNA, the CDR3 is TGTGCCAGCAGCTTTGCCCTTTCCCCAGGTACGCAGTATTTT.

As regards this clonotype: This may be a read error: a much more frequent sequence differs by one nucleotide. The genes are TRBV10-2 and TRBJ2-7, with 7 bases aligning to TRBD1. Germline V gene lookup returns CDR1 WSHSY and CDR2 SAAADI. The CDR3 is made up of 13 amino acids. The J segment lost 6 bases and the V segment lost 8 bases, leaving 10 bases of the junction unmatched. The CDR3 DNA is TGCGCCAGCGGCTACAGGGGCTGGGGCGAGCAGTACTTC. This sequence encodes CASGYRGWGEQYF.

With regard to this clonotype: This may stem from a read error, because a much larger clone lies one nucleotide away. V usage is TRBV27 and J usage is TRBJ2-1; the match to TRBD2 covers 10 bases. The CDR3 has 15 residues. The J segment lost 7 bases and the V segment lost 11 bases, leaving 14 bases of the junction unmatched. Germline V lookup: CDR1 MNHEY, CDR2 SMNVEV (reference sequence). CDR3 DNA sequence: TGTGCCTCCTCACCCAAGGTAGCGGGAGGAAATGAGCAGTTCTTC. Its protein product is CASSPKVAGGNEQFF.

This clonotype has ten or more counts. V is TRBV3-1 and J is TRBJ1-2; no clear D gene. The germline V and J ends were trimmed by 5 bases and 4 bases, with 23 bases remaining between them. The CDR3 contains 17 residues. Germline CDR1 reads LGHDT; CDR2 reads YNNKEL (reference sequence). CDR3 region: CASSIGRTLRKTYGYTF. CDR3 DNA sequence: TGTGCCAGCAGCATTGGCCGCACCCTTCGAAAGACCTATGGCTACACCTTC.

This clonotype has ten or more counts. The V and J genes are TRBV5-1 and TRBJ2-5, with TRBD2 identical over 8 bases. Germline lookup yields CDR1 SGHRS and CDR2 YFSETQ. CDR3 size: 14 residues. V lost 2 bases, J lost 3 bases, and 3 bases stayed unmatched. Here the CDR3 DNA reads TGCGCCAGCAGCTTAGGGACTAGAAAAGAGACCCAGTACTTC. The encoded protein is CASSLGTRKETQYF.

V usage is TRBV30 and J usage is TRBJ2-3; 16 bases line up with TRBD2. The CDR3 runs to 18 residues. Germline V gene lookup returns CDR1 GTSNPN and CDR2 SVGIG (reference sequence). Losses at the gene ends were 0 bases for V and 7 bases for J; bases not matched to a gene: 10. This CDR3 reads CAWSVQLGLAGGPHTQYF. The DNA of the CDR3 is TGTGCCTGGAGTGTACAGTTGGGACTAGCGGGAGGGCCTCATACGCAGTATTTT.

In regard to this clonotype: Being one base from a much bigger clone, this may be a read error. V and J are TRBV19 and TRBJ2-2; D gene ambiguous. V was shortened by 4 bases and J by 3 bases, with 9 bases between the two germline ends. The germline gives CDR1 LNHDA, CDR2 SQIVND (reference sequence). The CDR3 runs 14 residues. The CDR3 DNA is TGTGCCAGTAGTACTTCTCGGGACACCGGGGAGCTGTTTTTT. Translation gives CASSTSRDTGELFF.

Notes on this clonotype: Likely a read error: the CDR3 ends without its conserved phenylalanine or tryptophan. The rearrangement uses TRBV7-1 and TRBJ1-2; no reliable D call. TRBV7-1 is classed as an ORF, of uncertain function. V shed 4 bases and J shed 4 bases, with 22 bases lying between them. This CDR3 comprises 17 residues. The CDR3 is CASSCRIHEGKTYGYTS. The CDR3 DNA is TGTGCCAGCAGCTGTCGTATTCACGAGGGAAAGACCTATGGCTACACCTCC.

On this clonotype: The junction does not match germline at one end; this may be a read error. The J gene is TRBJ2-1, the V gene TRBV7-2; 8 nucleotides agree with TRBD2. There are 15 residues in the CDR3. Germline CDR1 and CDR2: SGHTA and FQGNSA. The CDR3 spells CASRRSGSSYNGQFF. In DNA form, the CDR3 reads TGTGCCAGCAGGCGAAGCGGGAGCTCCTACAATGGGCAGTTCTTC.

On this clonotype itself: A clone one base away is much larger, so this may be a read error. The rearrangement uses TRBV6-5 and TRBJ2-3; possible D gene TRBD2, 5 bases. Matching the DNA end better, TRBJ2-7 makes the J call doubtful. Per germline, CDR1 MNHEY and CDR2 SVGAGI. The CDR3 has 13 amino acids. This chain's CDR3 is CASETLPAGKQYF. Written as DNA, the CDR3 is TGTGCCAGCGAAACCCTCCCGGCGGGCAAGCAGTACTTC.

With regard to this clonotype: One base separates it from a far larger clone, so it is likely a read error. The chain is built from TRBV7-4 and TRBJ2-7; 12 nucleotides align to TRBD2. Germline trimming cut 8 bases from V and 5 bases from J; bases unmatched to any gene: 10. This CDR3 region has 15 residues. CDR1 and CDR2 from the germline V gene are SGHVT and SQSDAQ. The CDR3 DNA reads as TGTGCCAGCGGCCTTATACTAGCGGGAGGTGACGAGCAGTACTTC. Translation: CASGLILAGGDEQYF.

This clonotype has only one observation. A much bigger clone sits one base away, suggesting this may be a read error. The V and J genes are TRBV12-5 and TRBJ1-2, with 7 bases identical to TRBD1. The germline V gene encodes CDR1 LGHNT and CDR2 FRNRAP. Germline trimming cut 1 base from V and 13 bases from J; bases unmatched to any gene: 6. The CDR3 sequence is 12 residues long. CDR3 DNA sequence: TGTGCTAGTGGTTTGGGACAGGGAGAAGGCACCTTC. Protein product: CASGLGQGEGTF. The full variable domain, rest sourced from reference TRBV12-5 and TRBJ1-2, is DARVTQTPRHKVTEMGQEVTMRCQPILGHNTVFWYRQTMMQGLELLAYFRNRAPLDDSGMPKDRFSAEMPDATLATLKIQPSEPRDSAVYFCASGLGQGEGTFGSGTRLTVV.

As regards this clonotype: Just one base apart from a much larger clone, this may be a read error. J is TRBJ2-2 and V is TRBV21-1; the D call of TRBD1 is as the table states it, not checked on the DNA. TRBV21-1 is deemed a pseudogene. The CDR3 length is 14 residues. The CDR3 nucleotides read TGTGCCAGATCACAGGGGACGAGCACCGGGGAGCTGTTTTTT. Its translation is CARSQGTSTGELFF.

This clonotype was seen many times. This sequence joins TRBV3-1 and TRBJ1-2; D not resolved. The V end lost 5 bases, the J end lost 4 bases, and 23 bases lay between the germline ends. The CDR3 is 17 residues long. CDR1 and CDR2 from the germline V gene are LGHDT and YNNKEL (reference sequence). The CDR3 here is CASSTSTTLRKTYGYTF. The CDR3 DNA reads as TGTGCCAGCAGCACAAGTACCACCCTTCGAAAGACCTATGGCTACACCTTC.

This clonotype was recorded at least ten times. V and J are TRBV9 and TRBJ1-3, with TRBD1 identical over 7 bases. V was clipped by 0 bases and J by 2 bases; unmatched bases: 5. The germline V gene encodes CDR1 SGDLS and CDR2 YYNGEE. The length of the CDR3 is 16 residues. CDR3 nucleotides: TGTGCCAGCAGCGTAGAGGGGGCTTTCGCTGGAAACACCATATATTTT. This gives the protein CASSVEGAFAGNTIYF.